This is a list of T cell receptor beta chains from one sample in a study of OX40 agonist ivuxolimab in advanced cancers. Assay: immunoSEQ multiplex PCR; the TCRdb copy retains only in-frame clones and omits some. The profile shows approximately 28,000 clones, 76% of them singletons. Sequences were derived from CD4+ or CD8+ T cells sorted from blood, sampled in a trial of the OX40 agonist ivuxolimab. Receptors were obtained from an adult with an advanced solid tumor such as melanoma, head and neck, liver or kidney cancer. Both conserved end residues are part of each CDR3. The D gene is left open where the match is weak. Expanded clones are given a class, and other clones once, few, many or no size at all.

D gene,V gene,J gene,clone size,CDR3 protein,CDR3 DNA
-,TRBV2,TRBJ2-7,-,CASSVQQGSYEQYF,TGTGCCAGCAGTGTCCAACAGGGATCCTACGAGCAGTACTTC
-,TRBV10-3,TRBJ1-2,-,CAISESGGLNYGYTF,TGTGCCATCAGTGAGTCAGGGGGATTGAACTATGGCTACACCTTC
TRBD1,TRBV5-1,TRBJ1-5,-,CASSFGQGDQPQHF,TGCGCCAGCAGCTTCGGACAGGGGGATCAGCCCCAGCATTTT
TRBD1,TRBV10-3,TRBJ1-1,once,CATSGTANTEAFF,TGTGCCACCTCCGGGACAGCAAACACTGAAGCTTTCTTT
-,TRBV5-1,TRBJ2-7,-,CASRVSLGGPYEQYF,TGCGCCAGCAGGGTTAGCTTAGGCGGACCGTACGAGCAGTACTTC
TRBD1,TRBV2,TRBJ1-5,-,CASRGDSSNQPQHF,TGTGCCAGCAGAGGGGACAGTAGCAATCAGCCCCAGCATTTT
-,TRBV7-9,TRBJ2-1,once,CASSLAQGEGARSNEQFF,TGTGCCAGCAGCTTAGCGCAAGGAGAAGGGGCGCGTAGTAATGAGCAGTTCTTC
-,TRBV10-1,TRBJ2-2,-,CASSKGDLGTGELFF,TGCGCCAGCAGTAAGGGGGACCTAGGGACCGGGGAGCTGTTTTTT
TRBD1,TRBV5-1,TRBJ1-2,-,CASSLQGQGGGYTF,TGCGCCAGCAGCTTGCAAGGACAGGGCGGTGGCTACACCTTC
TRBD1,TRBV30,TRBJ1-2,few,CAWSPGGNYGYTF,TGTGCCTGGAGCCCAGGGGGTAACTATGGCTACACCTTC
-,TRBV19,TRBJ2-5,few,CASSIGGSQETQYF,TGTGCCAGTAGTATAGGTGGCAGCCAAGAGACCCAGTACTTC
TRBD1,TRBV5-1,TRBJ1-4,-,CASSSVGQGRANEKLFF,TGCGCCAGCAGCTCCGTCGGACAGGGCAGAGCTAATGAAAAACTGTTTTTT
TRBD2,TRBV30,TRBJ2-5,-,CAWTPGGETQYF,TGTGCCTGGACTCCGGGGGGAGAGACCCAGTACTTC
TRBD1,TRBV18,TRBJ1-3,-,CASSTRDRTDSGNTIYF,TGTGCCAGCTCAACCCGGGACAGAACTGACTCTGGAAACACCATATATTTT
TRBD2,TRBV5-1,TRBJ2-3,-,CASSLAQRGRDTQYF,TGCGCCAGCAGCTTGGCCCAGCGGGGGCGTGATACGCAGTATTTT
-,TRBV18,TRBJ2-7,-,CASSQRGISYEQYF,TGTGCCAGCTCACAACGGGGGATCTCCTACGAGCAGTACTTC
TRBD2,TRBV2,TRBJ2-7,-,CASSPRTSGYEQYF,TGTGCCAGCAGTCCTCGGACTAGCGGCTACGAGCAGTACTTC
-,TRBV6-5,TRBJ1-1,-,CASRPGQNTEAFF,TGTGCCAGCAGGCCTGGACAGAACACTGAAGCTTTCTTT
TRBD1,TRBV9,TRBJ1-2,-,CASSAKPWGQGVNGYTF,TGTGCCAGCAGCGCGAAACCCTGGGGACAGGGGGTAAATGGCTACACCTTC
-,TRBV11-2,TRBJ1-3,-,CASSLGHYGNTIYF,TGTGCCAGCAGCTTAGGACACTATGGAAACACCATATATTTT
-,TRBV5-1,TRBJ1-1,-,CASSLTKNTEAFF,TGCGCCAGCAGTTTAACGAAGAACACTGAAGCTTTCTTT
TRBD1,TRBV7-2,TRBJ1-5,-,CASSLGQGGMYQPQHF,TGTGCCAGCAGCTTAGGACAGGGAGGGATGTATCAGCCCCAGCATTTT
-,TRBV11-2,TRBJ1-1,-,CASSLDGRGQAFF,TGTGCCAGCAGCTTAGATGGGAGGGGTCAAGCTTTCTTT
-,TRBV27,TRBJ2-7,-,CASGDFSYEQYF,TGTGCCAGCGGGGACTTCTCCTACGAGCAGTACTTC
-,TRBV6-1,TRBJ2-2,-,CASSDSAGHRNTGELFF,TGTGCCAGCAGTGATTCGGCGGGACATAGGAACACCGGGGAGCTGTTTTTT
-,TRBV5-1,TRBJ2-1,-,CASSLAAARDEQFF,TGCGCCAGCAGCTTGGCGGCGGCGCGGGATGAGCAGTTCTTC